Below are 3 T cell receptor beta chains sequenced from a single sample in a study of shared clonotypes between healthy human individuals. CD45RO-negative CD8 cells positively selected for CCR7 made up the naive population, which excluded terminally differentiated effector memory CD45RA+ cells. Sequencing was performed with immunoSEQ multiplex PCR; in TCRdb, only in-frame clones are kept and a portion is missing. The table records over 2,000,000 clones, 80% to 95% of them present only once. Sequenced sample: naive CD8+ T cells from PBMCs. These receptors originate from a man in his late teens or twenties in good health. Some clones in this sample may be carry-over from other donors' samples.

J is TRBJ2-7 and V is TRBV13, with a possible D match to TRBD2 (6 bases). The CDR3 is 17 amino acids. Trimming left V 0 bases short and J 3 bases short, with 18 bases between. Germline lookup yields CDR1 PRHDT and CDR2 FYEKMQ (reference sequence). The CDR3, as DNA: TGTGCCAGCAGCTTAGGCCGTAGCGGCCAGAACCTCTACGAGCAGTACTTC. It is translated as CASSLGRSGQNLYEQYF.

This clone occurred a few times. Compared with germline, one end of the junction differs, possibly owing to a read error. This sample also contains other DNA sequences that code for the same CDR3. This chain joins TRBV7-9 and TRBJ2-1; D is unclear. CDR3 length: 11 residues. Germline loops: CDR1 SEHNR, CDR2 FQNEAQ (reference sequence). Here the CDR3 DNA reads TGTGCCAGCAGCTCCAACAATGAGCAGTTCTTC. Its translation: CASSSNNEQFF. Using reference TRBV7-9 and TRBJ2-1 for the parts outside the CDR3, the full variable domain is DTGVSQNPRHKITKRGQNVTFRCDPISEHNRLYWYRQTLGQGPEFLTYFQNEAQLEKSRLLSDRFSAERPKGSFSTLEIQRTEQGDSAMYLCASSSNNEQFFGPGTRLTVL.

V and J are TRBV15 and TRBJ1-4; TRBD1 agrees at 10 bases. The J segment lost 8 bases and the V segment lost 0 bases, leaving 6 bases of the junction unmatched. Per germline, CDR1 LNHNV and CDR2 YYDKDF (reference sequence). The CDR3 is 16 amino acids. CDR3 residues: CATSRETGQGNEKLFF. The CDR3 region has the DNA TGTGCCACCAGCAGAGAAACGGGACAGGGGAACGAAAAACTGTTTTTT.